This T cell receptor (beta chain) came from a study of blood T cell repertoires in COVID-19. About the study: The United States, Italy and Spain provided the acute and convalescent COVID-19 samples.

From germline, CDR1 is SGHDN and CDR2 FVKESK. Trimming removed 5 bases from V and 4 bases from J; junction bases left unmatched: 12. The CDR3 covers 16 residues. Seattle cases were enrolled at active infection and followed longitudinally. Under the authors' procedure: For nucleated cells, counts were estimated from reference gene primer amplification. Only in-frame clones appear in the TCRdb table, and some are missing; sequencing was by immunoSEQ multiplex PCR. The V and J calls and clone size are taken from that table; D and trimming were inferred from the DNA. The table lists 250,000 to 300,000 clones, more than 70% of them singletons.

This sequence joins TRBV14 and TRBJ2-3; TRBD2 agrees at 7 bases. The clonotype was recovered from a woman aged 25 to 45 with COVID-19, enrolled during active disease. Specimen: peripheral blood. The CDR3 spells CASSFGRAGRSDTQYF. CDR3 DNA: TGTGCCAGCAGCTTTGGGCGAGCGGGACGGTCAGATACGCAGTATTTT.